This T cell receptor beta chain stems from a study of shared clonotypes between healthy human individuals. Across the study: Sampling drew on donors who were a couple of women and three men aged 18 to 49.

The assay ran at deep level. Researchers divided each subset's genomic DNA evenly across several immunoSEQ plates. Produced via immunoSEQ multiplex PCR; TCRdb's table is partial and in-frame only. The sample lists approximately 500,000 clones; 78% were seen once. On this clone itself: Its antigen is currently unknown.

Study observations and caveats: In this cohort, only blood was sampled, and tissue repertoires likely differ.

The CDR3 sequence is 13 residues long. Germline V gene lookup returns CDR1 SGHAT and CDR2 FQDESV (reference sequence). With 7 bases clipped from V and 6 bases from J, the junction kept 6 bases outside the gene matches. The J gene is TRBJ2-4, the V gene TRBV11-1; TRBD1 agrees at 7 bases. This TCR derives from a woman in her 40s in good health. Some clones in this sample may be carry-over from other donors' samples. Sequencing used PBMCs. CDR3: CASNDRAGNIQYF. CDR3 DNA sequence: TGTGCCAGCAACGACAGGGCTGGAAACATTCAGTACTTC.